A selection of T cell receptor beta chains follows, all from one sample in a study of cytomegalovirus exposure and HLA in healthy donors. The assay was immunoSEQ multiplex PCR, and TCRdb's table has in-frame clones only and misses some. This repertoire shows about 190,000 clones, around 75% found once; its top ten account for approximately 6%. The specimen was PBMCs. The receptors come from a woman aged 25 to 39 in good health and CMV-seropositive. Both conserved end residues are part of each CDR3. D genes are given only for firm matches. The size field is filled for only some rows; it gives once, few, many or a size class.

v_call,j_call,cdr3_length,d_call,clone_size,cdr3_nt,cdr3_aa
TRBV27,TRBJ2-3,15,TRBD2,.,TGTGCCAGCAGCGCTCTAGCGGGGGGTACAGATACGCAGTATTTT,CASSALAGGTDTQYF
TRBV19,TRBJ2-7,17,TRBD2,.,TGTGCCAGTAGTATCTTCCAAGGCCGGGACTACGCCTACGAGCAGTACTTC,CASSIFQGRDYAYEQYF
TRBV5-1,TRBJ1-1,14,.,.,TGCGCCAGCAGCTTTGGCAGATTGAACACTGAAGCTTTCTTT,CASSFGRLNTEAFF
TRBV6-4,TRBJ2-3,17,TRBD2,.,TGTGCCAGCAGTGAAACCGGCAAGCGGGGGGCGGGGGATACGCAGTATTTT,CASSETGKRGAGDTQYF
TRBV7-2,TRBJ1-2,16,.,.,TGTGCCAGCAGCTTAGCCGAAGGGGTCATCAACTATGGCTACACCTTC,CASSLAEGVINYGYTF
TRBV5-4,TRBJ2-1,15,.,once,TGTGCCAGCAGCTTGGTGGGCGGGGTCTACAATGAGCAGTTCTTC,CASSLVGGVYNEQFF
TRBV2,TRBJ1-5,16,TRBD1,few,TGTGCCAGCAGTAAACTTCGACAGGGAGGAAATCAGCCCCAGCATTTT,CASSKLRQGGNQPQHF
TRBV2,TRBJ2-7,13,TRBD1,.,TGTGCCAGCGGCGACAGGGGATATGGCGAGCAGTACTTC,CASGDRGYGEQYF
TRBV2,TRBJ1-1,12,.,many,TGTGCCAGCAGTGCCGGGAATGTCGAAGCTTTCTTT,CASSAGNVEAFF
TRBV13,TRBJ1-3,16,TRBD1,few,TGTGCCAGCAGTAGGTTCGACAGGGCGGGAGGAAACACCATATATTTT,CASSRFDRAGGNTIYF
TRBV7-9,TRBJ1-4,14,.,few,TGTGCCAGCAGCCGAGCCGGGACAAGCGAAAAACTGTTTTTT,CASSRAGTSEKLFF
TRBV6-5,TRBJ1-1,15,TRBD1,few,TGTGCCAGCAGTCGAGGGACAGGCGGGGACACTGAAGCTTTCTTT,CASSRGTGGDTEAFF
TRBV5-6,TRBJ2-7,15,TRBD1,.,TGTGCCAGCAGCGTGGACCCCCGGGACAGCTACGAGCAGTACTTC,CASSVDPRDSYEQYF
TRBV19,TRBJ1-5,14,.,.,TGTGCCAGTAAAGTACAGGGATCTAATCAGCCCCAGCATTTT,CASKVQGSNQPQHF
TRBV11-1,TRBJ2-7,15,.,.,TGTGCCAGCAGCTTTGGACAGAGGTTTTCGAGTGAGCAGTACTTC,CASSFGQRFSSEQYF
TRBV2,TRBJ1-1,14,TRBD1,.,TGTGCCAGCATCCGGGACAGGGGATACACTGAAGCTTTCTTT,CASIRDRGYTEAFF
TRBV4-1,TRBJ2-2,15,TRBD1,once,TGCGCCAGCAAAAAGACAGGGACGAACACCGGGGAGCTGTTTTTT,CASKKTGTNTGELFF
TRBV2,TRBJ2-7,18,TRBD2,.,TGTGCCAGCGGGGGGAACCTAGCGGGAGGGCCCATTTCCTACGAGCAGTACTTC,CASGGNLAGGPISYEQYF
TRBV7-2,TRBJ2-2,16,.,.,TGTGCCAGCAGCTTATTCCCGACGGGACATGGGGGGGAGCTGTTTTTT,CASSLFPTGHGGELFF
TRBV18,TRBJ2-1,15,TRBD1,.,TGTGCCAGCTCACGGGGGGACAGGTTCGACAATGAGCAGTTCTTC,CASSRGDRFDNEQFF
TRBV19,TRBJ1-2,14,TRBD1,once,TGTGCCAGTAGTAGACAACAGGGGGCCTATGGCTACACCTTC,CASSRQQGAYGYTF
TRBV7-2,TRBJ1-1,14,TRBD1,.,TGTGCCAGCAGCTTAGCGGGGGGGACAGGGGAAGCTTTCTTT,CASSLAGGTGEAFF
TRBV7-9,TRBJ2-1,12,.,few,TGTTCCAGCAGCTTCACAGGGTATGAGCAGTTCTTC,CSSSFTGYEQFF
TRBV19,TRBJ2-1,22,TRBD2,.,TGTGCCAGTAGTATAGATCGCCCAACACTAGCGGGAGGGCATTTGGGGAAAAATGAGCAGTTCTTC,CASSIDRPTLAGGHLGKNEQFF
TRBV18,TRBJ2-7,15,TRBD1,.,TGTGCCAGCTCAGAGGGGACAGGGTATATCTACGAGCAGTACTTC,CASSEGTGYIYEQYF
TRBV27,TRBJ2-1,14,TRBD1,.,TGTGCCAGCAGAACTACAGGGGTCTACAATGAGCAGTTCTTC,CASRTTGVYNEQFF
TRBV28,TRBJ2-4,16,TRBD1,.,TGTGCCAGCAGTCCCGGGGGGACAGGGGGCAGAAACATTCAGTACTTC,CASSPGGTGGRNIQYF
TRBV13,TRBJ2-5,11,.,.,TGTGCCAGCAGCTACGGGGAGACCCAGTACTTC,CASSYGETQYF
TRBV11-2,TRBJ2-5,17,TRBD2,.,TGTGCCAGCAGCTTAGATCTTTCAAGCGGACTAGCGGGGGGGAAGTACTTC,CASSLDLSSGLAGGKYF
TRBV29-1,TRBJ1-5,13,.,.,TGCAGCGTTTTTGATGGACACAATCAGCCCCAGCATTTT,CSVFDGHNQPQHF
TRBV28,TRBJ2-3,16,.,once,TGTGCCAGCAGTTTACGCCGACTCCGAGTTGGGGATACGCAGTATTTT,CASSLRRLRVGDTQYF
TRBV6-6,TRBJ1-3,14,.,.,TGTGCCAGCAGCCCCCTAGGTTCTGGAAACACCATATATTTT,CASSPLGSGNTIYF
TRBV4-2,TRBJ1-2,15,.,.,TGTGCCAGCAGCCAACCATCTACGGGTATCTATGGCTACACCTTC,CASSQPSTGIYGYTF
TRBV11-2,TRBJ2-1,16,TRBD1,.,TGTGCCAGCAGCGCGCGGGACAGGGGATTTTTTAATGAGCAGTTCTTC,CASSARDRGFFNEQFF
TRBV18,TRBJ1-1,13,.,.,TGTGCCAGCTCATCGAGGGTGAACACTGAAGCTTTCTTT,CASSSRVNTEAFF
TRBV5-4,TRBJ2-5,15,TRBD2,.,TGTGCCAGCAGCTTAACTAGCGGGAACCAAGAGACCCAGTACTTC,CASSLTSGNQETQYF
TRBV7-9,TRBJ1-1,13,.,.,TGTGCCAGCAGCCCTGGGCGGGGGGGGGAAGCTTTCTTT,CASSPGRGGEAFF
TRBV5-1,TRBJ2-7,14,TRBD1,.,TGCGCCAGCAGTCGGGACAGGGGCTCCTACGAGCAGTACTTC,CASSRDRGSYEQYF
TRBV19,TRBJ1-5,15,.,.,TGTGCCAGTGCCGTAGCGGGGATAGGCAATCAGCCCCAGCATTTT,CASAVAGIGNQPQHF
TRBV4-1,TRBJ2-7,13,.,.,TGCGCCAGCAGCCAAGCCCTGGGCCACGAGCAGTACTTC,CASSQALGHEQYF
TRBV6-1,TRBJ2-6,19,TRBD1,.,TGTGCCAGCAGTGAAAGGAACGACAGGGGGCGCGGTGGGGCCAACGTCCTGACTTTC,CASSERNDRGRGGANVLTF
TRBV6-5,TRBJ1-2,13,.,.,TGTGCCACCCGGGGAGGTCTCAACTATGGCTACACCTTC,CATRGGLNYGYTF
TRBV11-3,TRBJ2-7,12,.,.,TGTGCCAGCGGCCGGAGCTCCTACGAGCAGTACTTC,CASGRSSYEQYF
TRBV5-1,TRBJ2-7,16,.,.,TGCGCCAGCAGCTTGGAGGTAGGAGGGATGGGAAACGAGCAGTACTTC,CASSLEVGGMGNEQYF
TRBV25-1,TRBJ1-5,12,.,few,TGTGCCAGCAGTGATAACAATCAGCCCCAGCATTTT,CASSDNNQPQHF
TRBV27,TRBJ2-3,14,TRBD2,.,TGTGCCACCGGGACTAGCGGGTTCACAGATACGCAGTATTTT,CATGTSGFTDTQYF
TRBV19,TRBJ2-7,11,TRBD2,.,TGTGCCAGTGGGGAGGGCTACGAGCAGTACTTC,CASGEGYEQYF
TRBV6-5,TRBJ1-5,12,.,.,TGTGCCAGCACGAGTAGCAATCAGCCCCAGCATTTT,CASTSSNQPQHF
TRBV6-1,TRBJ2-7,14,TRBD2,few,TGTGCCAGCGTAGCTCCCGGGGGGGACTACGAGCAGTACTTC,CASVAPGGDYEQYF
TRBV27,TRBJ2-7,13,.,.,TGTGCCAGCAGTCCTCCGGACTTCTACGAGCAGTACTTC,CASSPPDFYEQYF
TRBV5-1,TRBJ2-7,14,.,once,TGCGCCAGCAGCTTAACGCCCCCCCCCGGCGAGCAGTACTTC,CASSLTPPPGEQYF
TRBV6-5,TRBJ2-3,15,TRBD1,.,TGTGCCAGCAGAAGGCAGGGGGTAAACACAGATACGCAGTATTTT,CASRRQGVNTDTQYF
TRBV10-3,TRBJ1-2,13,.,.,TGTGCCATCAGTGTAAGGGCAGGGGATGGCTACACCTTC,CAISVRAGDGYTF
TRBV5-6,TRBJ1-5,15,TRBD1,.,TGTGCCAGCAGCGGGGACAGGGGGCGAAGTCAGCCCCAGCATTTT,CASSGDRGRSQPQHF
TRBV11-2,TRBJ1-1,16,.,.,TGTGCCAGCAGCTCCCTAACGACAGGTATGAACACTGAAGCTTTCTTT,CASSSLTTGMNTEAFF
TRBV5-4,TRBJ1-5,15,.,.,TGTGCCAGCAGCCAGCAGGGTGTTAGCAATCAGCCCCAGCATTTT,CASSQQGVSNQPQHF
TRBV6-6,TRBJ2-3,14,.,.,TGTGCCAGCAGTTCGCCGACTAGAACAGATACGCAGTATTTT,CASSSPTRTDTQYF
TRBV6-5,TRBJ1-6,16,TRBD1,few,TGTGCCAGCAGTTCCTCCCGGACAGGGTATAATTCACCCCTCCACTTT,CASSSSRTGYNSPLHF
TRBV7-8,TRBJ1-2,15,TRBD1,once,TGTGCCAGCAGCCGCCAGGGGGGCGCGAACTATGGCTACACCTTC,CASSRQGGANYGYTF
TRBV6-1,TRBJ1-5,14,.,.,TGTGCCAGCATAGGGGGGGCGGGAAGTCAGCCCCAGCATTTT,CASIGGAGSQPQHF